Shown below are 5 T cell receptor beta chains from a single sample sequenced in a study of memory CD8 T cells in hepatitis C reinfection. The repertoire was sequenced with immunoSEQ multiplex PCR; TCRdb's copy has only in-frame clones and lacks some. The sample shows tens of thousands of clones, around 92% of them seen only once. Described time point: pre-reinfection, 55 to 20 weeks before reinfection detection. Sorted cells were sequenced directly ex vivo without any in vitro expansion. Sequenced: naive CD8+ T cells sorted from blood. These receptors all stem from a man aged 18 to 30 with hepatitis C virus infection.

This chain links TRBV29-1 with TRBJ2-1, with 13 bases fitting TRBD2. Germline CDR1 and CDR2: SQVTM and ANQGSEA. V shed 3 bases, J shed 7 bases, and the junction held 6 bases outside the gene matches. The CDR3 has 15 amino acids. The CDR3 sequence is CSVEELAGGPNEQFF. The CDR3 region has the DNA TGCAGCGTTGAGGAACTAGCGGGAGGGCCGAATGAGCAGTTCTTC.

CDR3 region: CASSLSTSGVYEQYF. The CDR3 DNA sequence: TGTGCCAGCAGTTTATCGACTAGCGGGGTCTACGAGCAGTACTTC. This chain uses TRBV27 with TRBJ2-7, with 11 bases lining up with TRBD2. CDR1 is MNHEY, CDR2 SMNVEV, per germline (reference sequence). Trimming removed 0 bases from V and 3 bases from J; junction bases left unmatched: 1. The CDR3 extends over 15 amino acids.

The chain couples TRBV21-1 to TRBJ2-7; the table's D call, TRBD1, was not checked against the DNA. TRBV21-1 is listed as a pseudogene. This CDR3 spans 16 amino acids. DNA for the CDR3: TGTGCCAGCAGCCCGCGGGACAGTTGTCGTCCTTGCGAGCAGTACGTC. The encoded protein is CASSPRDSCRPCEQYV.

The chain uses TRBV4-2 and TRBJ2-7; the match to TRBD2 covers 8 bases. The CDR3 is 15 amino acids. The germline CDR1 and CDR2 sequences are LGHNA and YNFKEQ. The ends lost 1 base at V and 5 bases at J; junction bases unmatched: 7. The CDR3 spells CASSQVLSGSDEQYF. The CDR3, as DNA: TGTGCCAGCAGCCAAGTCTTAAGCGGGAGCGACGAGCAGTACTTC.

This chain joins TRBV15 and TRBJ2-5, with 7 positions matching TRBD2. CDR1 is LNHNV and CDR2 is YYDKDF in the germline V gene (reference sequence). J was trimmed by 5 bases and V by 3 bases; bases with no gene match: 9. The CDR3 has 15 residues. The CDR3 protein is CATSSSGLVVETQYF. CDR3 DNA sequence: TGTGCCACCAGCAGCAGCGGACTAGTGGTGGAGACCCAGTACTTC.